These 3 T cell receptor beta chains share one sample of origin, sequenced in a study of blood T cell repertoires in COVID-19. Only in-frame clones appear in the TCRdb table, and some are missing; sequencing was by immunoSEQ multiplex PCR. The table lists fewer than 700,000 clones, about 88% of them singletons. Material for sequencing was peripheral blood. Receptor source: a woman between 50 and 59 years old with COVID-19, enrolled during active disease.

The V gene is TRBV10-2, the J gene TRBJ1-5, with TRBD1 as a possible D gene (6 bases). Trimming left V 1 base short and J 2 bases short, with 9 bases between. CDR3 length equals 15 residues. Germline V gene data show CDR1 as WSHSY and CDR2 as SAAADI. The DNA of the CDR3 is TGCGCCAGCAGTGAGTTGCGACAGGGCAATCAGCCCCAGCATTTT. Translating gives CASSELRQGNQPQHF.

The chain employs TRBV7-8 and TRBJ1-4; 7 bases line up with TRBD1. Trimming cost V 3 bases and J 0 bases; bases outside gene matches: 4. The germline V gene has CDR1 SGHVS and CDR2 FQNEAQ. The CDR3 totals 16 residues. The CDR3 nucleotides read TGTGCCAGCAGCTTGAGGGGGCCTACAACTAATGAAAAACTGTTTTTT. As protein: CASSLRGPTTNEKLFF.

This sequence joins TRBV6-5 and TRBJ1-4; D is undetermined. Trimming stripped 4 bases from V and 2 bases from J, with 8 bases between. The germline V gene has CDR1 MNHEY and CDR2 SVGAGI. The CDR3 sequence is 14 residues long. The CDR3: CASSFRGTNEKLFF. The CDR3, as DNA: TGTGCCAGCAGTTTTAGAGGGACTAATGAAAAACTGTTTTTT.